Listed here are 31 T cell receptor beta chains from one sample, sequenced in a study of blood T cells in healthy people across ages (dated by TCRdb to the mid-2010s). To prepare the library, 5' RACE was applied. Sequencing instrument: Illumina HiSeq 2500. The second PCR ran for about 6 to 12 cycles and used a J-beta primer mix along with a sample-barcoded 5' primer. Using fastp at Q25 and MiXCR, TCRdb reprocessed the public reads and kept productive beta chains. All rows with the same CDR3 protein become a single entry with the most common DNA and genes. This sample is represented by more than 650,000 distinct CDR3 sequences; 50% to 65% of them were singletons. The ten largest clonotypes hold around 41% of the sample. Material for sequencing was blood. The receptors originated from a man aged 80 or over in good health.

The V gene is TRBV4-2, the J gene TRBJ2-1, with a weak D call TRBD2 (6 bases). V was clipped by 2 bases and J by 4 bases, with 15 bases between them. The CDR3 runs to 16 residues. Germline V gene sequence: CDR1 LGHNA, CDR2 YNFKEQ. CDR3 bases: TGTGCCAGCAGCCAATTCTCTACGACTAGATACAATGAGCAGTTCTTC. It codes for CASSQFSTTRYNEQFF.

This clonotype was seen a handful of times. This chain uses TRBV4-1 with TRBJ2-7, with D maybe TRBD2 (5 bases). CDR1 is MGHRA, CDR2 YSYEKL, per germline. The CDR3 runs 15 residues. V lost 0 bases to trimming and J lost 6 bases, with 15 bases between them. The CDR3 reads CASSQDWLALTEQYF. The DNA of the CDR3 is TGCGCCAGCAGCCAAGATTGGCTAGCCCTCACCGAGCAGTACTTC.

The chain employs TRBV24-1 and TRBJ2-3; D unclear. Per the germline V gene, CDR1 is KGHDR and CDR2 is SFDVKD. Trimming removed 0 bases from V and 14 bases from J, with 11 bases in between. The CDR3 runs to 12 residues. The CDR3 protein is CATSDLLQNAYF. CDR3 bases: TGTGCCACCAGTGATTTGTTACAGAACGCGTATTTT.

The rearrangement uses TRBV29-1 and TRBJ2-5, with TRBD2 as a possible D gene (5 bases). There are 11 residues in the CDR3. Trimming removed 5 bases from V and 5 bases from J, with 9 bases in between. Looked up from germline, CDR1 is SQVTM and CDR2 is ANQGSEA. The CDR3 spells CSVQRAETQYF. DNA of the CDR3: TGCAGCGTTCAGAGGGCTGAGACCCAGTACTTC.

The chain has TRBV21-1 and TRBJ1-2; the listed D gene, TRBD1, was not tested against the DNA. TRBV21-1 is listed as a pseudogene. The CDR3 totals 14 residues. CDR3 sequence: CASRPGQGLYGYTF. CDR3 nucleotides: TGTGCCAGCAGGCCAGGACAGGGTCTCTATGGCTACACCTTC.

This clonotype was counted only a few times. The genes are TRBV9 and TRBJ1-6, with a weak D call TRBD1 (6 bases). The CDR3 consists of 15 residues. Germline V gene lookup returns CDR1 SGDLS and CDR2 YYNGEE. Trimming took off 3 bases at V and 5 bases at J, with 12 bases between the two ends. The chain's CDR3 is CASSAHTGNNSPLHF. In DNA, the CDR3 is TGTGCCAGCAGCGCTCACACAGGGAATAATTCACCCCTCCACTTT.

The V call is TRBV24-1, the J call TRBJ2-1; D not resolved. CDR1 is KGHDR, CDR2 SFDVKD, per germline. The CDR3 length is 13 residues. V shed 3 bases and J shed 5 bases, with 7 bases lying between them. CDR3 nucleotides: TGTGCCACCAGTGATCTCTGGCACAATGAGCAGTTCTTC. The encoded protein is CATSDLWHNEQFF.

The gene calls are TRBV29-1 and TRBJ2-1, with TRBD2 matching 10 bases. The CDR3 sequence is 13 residues long. Germline assignment: CDR1 SQVTM and CDR2 ANQGSEA. The junction had 2 bases not matched to a gene; V was cut back by 4 bases and J by 5 bases. CDR3 nucleotide sequence: TGCAGCGTTGTACTAGCGGGACACAATGAGCAGTTCTTC. It codes for CSVVLAGHNEQFF.

The chain is built from TRBV20-1 and TRBJ2-4; D not certain. V lost 5 bases to trimming and J lost 5 bases, with 4 bases between them. In germline, CDR1 is DFQATT, CDR2 SNEGSKA (reference sequence). The CDR3 covers 10 residues. The CDR3 loop reads CSAAQNIQYF. The CDR3, as DNA: TGCAGTGCTGCACAAAACATTCAGTACTTC.

The chain combines TRBV20-1 with TRBJ1-1; D is possibly TRBD1 (6 bases). CDR3 length: 15 amino acids. Trimming took off 0 bases at V and 4 bases at J, with 15 bases between the two ends. Germline CDR1 DFQATT, CDR2 SNEGSKA (reference sequence). CDR3 loop: CSARDQIGGSTEAFF. In DNA form, the CDR3 reads TGCAGTGCTAGAGATCAAATAGGGGGTAGCACTGAAGCTTTCTTT.

The genes are TRBV6-1 and TRBJ2-1, with a tentative D call TRBD2 (5 bases). The CDR3 loop spans 18 amino acids. The ends were cut back, 6 bases at V and 6 bases at J, with 27 bases in the middle. Germline CDR1 and CDR2: MNHNS and SASEGT. The CDR3 protein is CASRDPPRGLASVNEQFF. The CDR3 region has the DNA TGTGCCAGCAGAGACCCCCCACGAGGGCTAGCATCCGTCAATGAGCAGTTCTTC.

This chain joins TRBV7-2 and TRBJ2-7, with 10 bases fitting TRBD2. The CDR3 runs to 17 residues. From germline, CDR1 is SGHTA and CDR2 FQGNSA. After removal of 5 bases from V and 1 base from J, the junction contained 11 bases not matched to a gene. CDR3 in DNA: TGTGCCAGCAGCCAGAGTGGGACTAGCGCCCAGTCCTACGAGCAGTACTTC. Protein sequence: CASSQSGTSAQSYEQYF.

This sequence joins TRBV20-1 and TRBJ2-7, with 12 nucleotides matching TRBD2. Germline V gene lookup returns CDR1 DFQATT and CDR2 SNEGSKA (reference sequence). J lost 5 bases, V lost 3 bases, and 8 bases had no gene match. The CDR3 runs to 15 residues. CDR3 sequence reads: CSASQATSGSHEQYF. Written as DNA, the CDR3 is TGCAGTGCTAGCCAAGCGACTAGCGGGAGCCACGAGCAGTACTTC.

A single count supports this clonotype. The chain combines TRBV6-1 with TRBJ1-2; no clear D. Trimming left V 5 bases short and J 4 bases short, with 5 bases between. CDR1 is MNHNS, CDR2 SASEGT, per germline. This CDR3 region has 11 residues. CDR3 nucleotide sequence: TGTGCCAGCAGTAACCCCTATGGCTACACCTTC. As protein: CASSNPYGYTF.

This clonotype was found a few times. The chain uses TRBV2 and TRBJ2-7; D possibly corresponds to TRBD1 (6 bases). The CDR3 runs to 15 residues. The germline CDR1 and CDR2 sequences are SNHLY and FYNNEI. Deletions cut 6 bases from V and 4 bases from J, with 19 bases between. This CDR3 is CASRRLQGELYEQYF. Written as DNA, the CDR3 is TGTGCCAGCAGACGCCTACAGGGAGAATTGTACGAGCAGTACTTC. The entire variable domain, with the rest obtained from reference TRBV2 and TRBJ2-7, is as follows: EPEVTQTPSHQVTQMGQEVILRCVPISNHLYFYWYRQILGQKVEFLVSFYNNEISEKSEIFDDQFSVERPDGSNFTLKIRSTKLEDSAMYFCASRRLQGELYEQYFGPGTRLTVT.

The rearrangement uses TRBV24-1 and TRBJ2-4, with D hard to call. The last part of the DNA fits TRBJ2-5 better; the J call may be wrong. The germline V gene encodes CDR1 KGHDR and CDR2 SFDVKD. CDR3 length equals 16 residues. The CDR3 reads CATSDSGRMRQETQYF. The CDR3 DNA follows: TGTGCCACCAGTGATTCCGGCAGAATGAGACAAGAGACCCAGTACTTC.

This clonotype showed up many times. The chain is built from TRBV20-1 and TRBJ1-5; D is uncertain. The V end was cut by 5 bases, the J end by 2 bases, with 1 base between. The CDR3 runs 10 residues. The V gene's germline CDR1 is DFQATT and CDR2 SNEGSKA (reference sequence). CDR3 nucleotides: TGCAGTGCTGGCAATCAGCCCCAGCATTTT. It codes for CSAGNQPQHF.

This chain uses TRBV28 with TRBJ1-5; TRBD1 is a possible D gene (6 bases). The CDR3 has 14 residues. CDR1 and CDR2 from the germline V gene are MDHEN and SYDVKM. V lost 6 bases and J 5 bases, leaving 14 bases between the germline ends. CDR3 sequence: CASSQGTVHQPQHF. Written as DNA, the CDR3 is TGTGCCAGCAGCCAGGGGACGGTGCATCAGCCCCAGCATTTT.

This chain joins TRBV21-1 and TRBJ1-4; TRBD1 reflects the table's D call only, with no check against the DNA. TRBV21-1 is flagged as a pseudogene. There are 19 residues in the CDR3. For the CDR3, the DNA is TGTGCCAGCAGCAAAGCATCGAAAAAGCCGGGACACCAAAATGAAAAACTGTTTTTT. Protein product: CASSKASKKPGHQNEKLFF.

The chain employs TRBV13 and TRBJ2-7, with 7 nucleotides matching TRBD2. The CDR3 totals 15 residues. Germline V gene data show CDR1 as PRHDT and CDR2 as FYEKMQ (reference sequence). The junction had 7 bases not matched to a gene; V was cut back by 5 bases and J by 0 bases. DNA of the CDR3: TGTGCCAGCAGCCGGGGGGTAGTCCCCTCCTACGAGCAGTACTTC. Residues: CASSRGVVPSYEQYF.

This clonotype was detected once. CDR3 sequence reads: CSASLGGVSYNEQYF. DNA of the CDR3: TGCAGTGCTAGTCTCGGGGGAGTATCCTACAATGAGCAGTACTTC. V gene TRBV20-1 combines with J gene TRBJ2-1; D perhaps matches TRBD2 (6 bases). The DNA matches TRBJ2-7 better at its end, which makes the J call doubtful. CDR1 DFQATT and CDR2 SNEGSKA come from the germline V gene (reference sequence). The CDR3 is made up of 15 amino acids.

This sequence joins TRBV9 and TRBJ2-5; D unresolved. Germline V gives CDR1 SGDLS, CDR2 YYNGEE. The V gene lost 0 bases and the J gene lost 11 bases, with 20 bases spanning the gap. The CDR3 runs 15 residues. The CDR3 here is CASSVEGSSYNEQYF. CDR3 coding DNA: TGTGCCAGCAGCGTAGAGGGTAGCTCCTACAATGAGCAGTACTTC. Full variable domain (remainder filled in from reference TRBV9 and TRBJ2-5): DSGVTQTPKHLITATGQRVTLRCSPRSGDLSVYWYQQSLDQGLQFLIQYYNGEERAKGNILERFSAQQFPDLHSELNLSSLELGDSALYFCASSVEGSSYNEQYFGPGTRLLVL.

The chain links TRBV10-3 to TRBJ1-1; 7 bases are shared with TRBD1. The germline gives CDR1 ENHRY, CDR2 SYGVKD. The CDR3 runs 14 residues. The ends lost 3 bases at V and 3 bases at J; junction bases unmatched: 4. The CDR3 protein is CAISDQGGYTEAFF. The CDR3 DNA reads TGTGCCATCAGTGACCAGGGGGGGTACACTGAAGCTTTCTTT.

The CDR3 sequence is CASSSQGSYERYF. CDR3 sequence (DNA): TGTGCCAGCAGCTCTCAAGGGTCCTACGAGCGGTACTTC. V gene TRBV5-6 combines with J gene TRBJ2-4, with D hard to call. Trimming stripped 3 bases from V and 15 bases from J, with 19 bases between. Germline V gene lookup returns CDR1 SGHDT and CDR2 YYEEEE. The CDR3 spans 13 residues. Drawing the rest from reference TRBV5-6 and TRBJ2-4, the complete variable domain is DAGVTQSPTHLIKTRGQQVTLRCSPKSGHDTVSWYQQALGQGPQFIFQYYEEEERQRGNFPDRFSGHQFPNYSSELNVNALLLGDSALYLCASSSQGSYERYFGAGTRLSVL.

The rearrangement uses TRBV14 and TRBJ2-5; 7 bases map to TRBD2. The assigned J gene may be wrong: the sequence end matches TRBJ2-7 better. The CDR3 length is 15 residues. CDR1 is SGHDN and CDR2 is FVKESK in the germline V gene. The CDR3 DNA reads as TGTGCCAGCAGCCAAGGGGGAGGGAGGGCCCACGAGCAGTACTTC. Protein product: CASSQGGGRAHEQYF.

V is TRBV10-3 and J is TRBJ1-1; 8 bases match TRBD1. CDR1 ENHRY and CDR2 SYGVKD come from the germline V gene. The CDR3 is 14 residues long. With V trimmed by 10 bases and J by 1 base, 8 bases remained unmatched. Here the CDR3 reads CATQDRAGNTEAFF. The CDR3 bases are TGTGCCACCCAGGACAGGGCCGGGAACACTGAAGCTTTCTTT.

The sample holds a few counts of this clonotype. The chain has TRBV28 and TRBJ2-6; no clear D gene. This CDR3 has 16 residues. CDR1 is MDHEN, CDR2 SYDVKM, per germline. The ends were cut back, 2 bases at V and 0 bases at J, with 8 bases in the middle. The CDR3 sequence: CASSLVWGSGANVLTF. The CDR3 nucleotides are TGTGCCAGCAGTTTAGTTTGGGGCTCTGGGGCCAACGTCCTGACTTTC. The complete variable domain, with remaining parts taken from reference TRBV28 and TRBJ2-6, reads DVKVTQSSRYLVKRTGEKVFLECVQDMDHENMFWYRQDPGLGLRLIYFSYDVKMKEKGDIPEGYSVSREKKERFSLILESASTNQTSMYLCASSLVWGSGANVLTFGAGSRLTVL.

CDR3 region: CASSGRDREPNEKLFF. The CDR3 DNA follows: TGTGCCAGCAGCGGCCGGGACAGGGAACCCAATGAAAAACTGTTTTTT. The chain joins TRBV7-9 to TRBJ1-4; 9 positions agree with TRBD1. This CDR3 has 16 amino acids. The V and J ends lost 5 bases and 5 bases, in that order; junction bases with no gene match: 9. Germline values: CDR1 SEHNR, CDR2 FQNEAQ (reference sequence).

The chain couples TRBV20-1 to TRBJ2-2; no definite D call. Trimming removed 0 bases at V and 3 bases at J, with 8 bases between. The germline gives CDR1 DFQATT, CDR2 SNEGSKA (reference sequence). This CDR3 is 14 amino acids long. In DNA form, the CDR3 reads TGCAGTGCTAGAGAAGGGTCAGACACCGGGGAGCTGTTTTTT. Residues: CSAREGSDTGELFF.

For this clonotype: Germline and junction disagree at one end, which may indicate a read error. The rearrangement links TRBV6-6 to TRBJ1-1, with TRBD1 identical over 7 bases. Germline loops: CDR1 MNHNY, CDR2 SVGAGI (reference sequence). The CDR3 has 14 amino acids. The CDR3 here is CASRLRQEGAETFF. The DNA for the CDR3 is TGTGCCAGCAGACTTCGACAGGAGGGGGCTGAAACTTTCTTT.

V and J are TRBV5-1 and TRBJ2-4; 7 bases agree with TRBD1. The end of the DNA aligns better with TRBJ2-7, so the J call may be wrong. The CDR3 extends over 14 amino acids. CDR1 SGHRS and CDR2 YFSETQ come from the germline V gene. The CDR3 DNA sequence: TGCGCCAGCAGCACCCAAGGACAGGCTTACGAGCAGTACTTC. This codes for CASSTQGQAYEQYF.